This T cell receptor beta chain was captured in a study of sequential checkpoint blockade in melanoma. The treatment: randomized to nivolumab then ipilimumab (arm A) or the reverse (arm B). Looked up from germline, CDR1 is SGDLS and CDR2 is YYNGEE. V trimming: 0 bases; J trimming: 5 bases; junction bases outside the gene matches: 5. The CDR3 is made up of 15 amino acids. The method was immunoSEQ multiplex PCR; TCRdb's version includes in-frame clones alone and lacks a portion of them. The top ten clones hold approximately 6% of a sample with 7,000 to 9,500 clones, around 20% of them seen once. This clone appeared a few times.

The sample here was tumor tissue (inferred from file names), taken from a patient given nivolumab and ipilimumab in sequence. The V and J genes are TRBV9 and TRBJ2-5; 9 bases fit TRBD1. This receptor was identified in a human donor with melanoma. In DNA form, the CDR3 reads TGTGCCAGCAGCGTAGGAGGGACAGGGTACGAGACCCAGTACTTC. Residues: CASSVGGTGYETQYF.